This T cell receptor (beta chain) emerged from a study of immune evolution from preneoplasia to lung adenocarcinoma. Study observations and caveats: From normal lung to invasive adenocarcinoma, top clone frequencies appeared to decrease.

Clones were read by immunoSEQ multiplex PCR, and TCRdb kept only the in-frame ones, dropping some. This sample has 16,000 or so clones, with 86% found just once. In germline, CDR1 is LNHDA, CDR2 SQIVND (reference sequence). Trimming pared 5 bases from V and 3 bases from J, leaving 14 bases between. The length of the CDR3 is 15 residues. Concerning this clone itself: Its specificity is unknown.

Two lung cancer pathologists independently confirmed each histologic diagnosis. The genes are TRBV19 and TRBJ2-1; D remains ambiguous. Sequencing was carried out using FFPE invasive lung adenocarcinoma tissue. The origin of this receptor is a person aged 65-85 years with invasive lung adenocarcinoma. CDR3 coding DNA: TGTGCCAGTAGTGTCTTCGGAGCTAGCTACAATGAGCAGTTCTTC. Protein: CASSVFGASYNEQFF.